This entry describes one T cell receptor beta chain. These data belong to a study of blood T cell repertoires in COVID-19. Across the study: In each case, the material was cDNA or gDNA derived from T cells, B-cell-depleted T cells, or PBMCs.

In the authors' workflow: Amplification from reference gene primers served as the basis for estimated nucleated cell counts. Profiling relied on immunoSEQ multiplex PCR, and the TCRdb table lists in-frame clones only, not all of them. Clone size and V and J calls were adopted from that table, with D and trimming inferred from the DNA. Here the sample spans around 220,000 clones, 88% being singletons. V was clipped by 4 bases and J by 6 bases; unmatched bases: 15. CDR1 and CDR2 (germline): SGHNT, YYREEE (reference sequence). CDR3 length: 17 amino acids. All enrollees were about 18 to 89 years old and from approximately 24 US areas. Assignment of participants to cohorts was predicated upon participant-reported clinical history.

The chain employs TRBV5-4 and TRBJ1-2, with 10 bases identical to TRBD1. The sequence was obtained from a woman aged 50 to 65 with acute COVID-19. The sample was PBMCs or T cells enriched from blood (not recorded which). The DNA of the CDR3 is TGTGCCAGCAGCCCTGGGGGGGGGACAGGGGCCCGAGATGGCTACACCTTC. As protein: CASSPGGGTGARDGYTF.